Sequencing of this T cell receptor (beta chain) was carried out in a study of blood T cell repertoires in COVID-19. This CDR3 has 15 residues. Germline V gene data show CDR1 as KGHSH and CDR2 as LQKENI. V was trimmed by 4 bases and J by 0 bases, leaving 11 bases between them. In the original analysis: Counts of nucleated cells, estimated from reference gene primer amplification, were obtained. TCRdb keeps only in-frame clones here, not all; method: immunoSEQ multiplex PCR. V, J and clone size are those of that table, while D and trimming were read from the DNA. The sample has 200,000 to 250,000 clones; about 90% are singletons.

The chain combines TRBV18 with TRBJ2-3, with unresolved D. The sample comprised peripheral blood. The sequence derives from a woman between 45 and 65 years old with acute or convalescent COVID-19. The CDR3 nucleotides read TGTGCCAGCTCACTGGTTGAGGAGAGCACAGATACGCAGTATTTT. Protein: CASSLVEESTDTQYF.